This is a list of T cell receptor beta chains from one sample in a study of T-cell reconstitution after alpha-beta-depleted transplantation in children. TCRdb independently ran MiXCR on the PCR reads; one entry per CDR3 protein. Of roughly 250,000 distinct CDR3 sequences in the sample, around 8% were seen once. The starting material was PBMCs, mostly from graft donor cells, obtained 180 days after TCRalphabeta/CD19-depleted stem cell transplant. All receptors come from a male patient under 18 who had a stem cell transplant for acute lymphoblastic leukemia, so the T cells may come from the graft donor. The CDR3 runs from the conserved cysteine through the conserved F or W. The D gene is left open where the match is weak. Where a row states a size, it is once, few, many or the class of an expanded clone; other rows omit it.

>few|TRBV7-9|NA|TRBJ2-4
CASSLHLKALAKNIQYF
TGTGCCAGCAGCTTACACTTGAAGGCCCTAGCCAAAAACATTCAGTACTTC
>many|TRBV14|TRBD2|TRBJ2-2
CASSPASGGLNTGELFF
TGTGCCAGCAGCCCGGCTAGCGGGGGCTTGAACACCGGGGAGCTGTTTTTT
>few|TRBV18|TRBD1|TRBJ1-6
CASSPSAGTGGIWNSPLHF
TGTGCCAGCTCACCATCAGCGGGGACAGGGGGGATTTGGAATTCACCCCTCCACTTT
>many|TRBV20-1|NA|TRBJ2-5
CSARGHWVQETQYF
TGCAGTGCTAGAGGTCACTGGGTACAAGAAACCCAGTACTTC
>many|TRBV20-1|TRBD2|TRBJ2-3
CSAAARRETDTQYF
TGCAGTGCGGCGGCGAGGCGGGAGACAGATACGCAGTATTTT
>many|TRBV7-2|TRBD1|TRBJ1-5
CASSLAGTGPGPQHF
TGTGCCAGCAGCTTAGCTGGGACAGGGCCCGGGCCCCAGCATTTT
>NA|TRBV7-9|TRBD2|TRBJ2-1
CASSKTSGANNEQFF
TGTGCCAGCAGCAAAACTAGCGGGGCTAACAATGAGCAGTTCTTC
>many|TRBV7-6|TRBD1|TRBJ1-1
CASSFRTGWRTEAFF
TGTGCCAGCAGCTTTCGGACAGGGTGGAGAACTGAAGCTTTCTTT
>many|TRBV7-8|NA|TRBJ2-3
CASSLGVRVGPDTQYF
TGTGCCAGCAGCTTAGGGGTCAGGGTGGGCCCAGATACGCAGTATTTT
>many|TRBV5-6|TRBD2|TRBJ2-3
CASSLPGRAPDTQYF
TGTGCCAGCAGCTTGCCCGGGAGGGCCCCAGATACGCAGTATTTT
>many|TRBV24-1|NA|TRBJ1-5
CATSSSRSGDKRNQPQHF
TGTGCCACCAGTTCTTCACGGTCCGGGGACAAAAGGAATCAGCCCCAGCATTTT
>many|TRBV28|NA|TRBJ1-2
CASSLLAFGYTF
TGTGCCAGCAGTTTATTGGCCTTCGGCTACACCTTC
>many|TRBV20-1|NA|TRBJ1-5
CSARPTGSPQPQHF
TGCAGTGCTAGGCCAACAGGGTCCCCCCAGCCCCAGCATTTT
>many|TRBV12-3/TRBV12-4|TRBD2|TRBJ2-5
CASSPGLAQETQYF
TGTGCCAGCAGTCCCGGACTAGCCCAAGAGACCCAGTACTTC
>many|TRBV7-2|NA|TRBJ2-1
CASSPRGASYNEQFF
TGTGCCAGCAGCCCTCGGGGGGCCTCCTACAATGAGCAGTTCTTC
>many|TRBV29-1|NA|TRBJ2-1
CSVDVSNEQFF
TGCAGCGTTGACGTTAGTAATGAGCAGTTCTTC
>NA|TRBV20-1|NA|TRBJ2-1
CSAIGGPDWDTTAEVSYNEQFF
TGCAGTGCCATCGGCGGACCAGACTGGGACACCACCGCCGAGGTGTCCTACAATGAGCAGTTCTTC
>many|TRBV5-6|TRBD2|TRBJ2-3
CASSLVVGLAGGSTDTQYF
TGTGCCAGCAGCTTGGTGGTGGGATTAGCGGGAGGGAGCACAGATACGCAGTATTTT
>many|TRBV14|TRBD2|TRBJ2-1
CASSLLAGAEGEQFF
TGTGCCAGCAGCCTTCTAGCGGGGGCTGAGGGTGAGCAGTTCTTC
>NA|TRBV24-1|TRBD1|TRBJ1-5
CATSDPPPGQGEYSNQPQHF
TGTGCCACCAGTGATCCACCCCCGGGACAGGGGGAGTATAGCAATCAGCCCCAGCATTTT
>many|TRBV29-1|TRBD2|TRBJ2-7
CSVGSGAGEQYF
TGCAGCGTAGGGAGCGGGGCCGGCGAGCAGTACTTC
>many|TRBV3-1|NA|TRBJ2-6
CASSHVVGSGANVLTF
TGTGCCAGCAGCCATGTGGTGGGCTCTGGGGCCAACGTCCTGACTTTC
>NA|TRBV6-1|NA|TRBJ2-6
CASSQLGMSGANVLTF
TGTGCCAGCAGTCAACTAGGGATGTCTGGGGCCAACGTCCTGACTTTC
>few|TRBV23-1|NA|TRBJ1-4
CASSPDRRATNEKLFF
TGCGCCAGCAGTCCCGACAGGCGGGCAACTAATGAAAAACTGTTTTTT
>many|TRBV29-1|NA|TRBJ2-2
CSVEVGQGNTGELFF
TGCAGCGTTGAGGTAGGGCAGGGGAACACCGGGGAGCTGTTTTTT
>few|TRBV6-6|NA|TRBJ1-2
CASRVEITHGYTF
TGTGCCAGCAGGGTCGAGATCACCCATGGCTACACCTTC
>many|TRBV5-1|TRBD1|TRBJ1-5
CASSLGQGGVGNQPQHF
TGCGCCAGCAGCTTGGGACAGGGGGGGGTTGGCAATCAGCCCCAGCATTTT
>many|TRBV18|TRBD1|TRBJ1-2
CASSPGQGDYGYTF
TGTGCCAGCTCACCCGGACAGGGTGACTATGGCTACACCTTC
>many|TRBV7-8|NA|TRBJ2-2
CASSRRGGMNTGELFF
TGTGCCAGCAGCCGAAGGGGGGGGATGAACACCGGGGAGCTGTTTTTT
>many|TRBV20-1|NA|TRBJ1-1
CSAPLHRNTEAFF
TGCAGTGCCCCTCTACACCGGAACACTGAAGCTTTCTTT
>many|TRBV28|NA|TRBJ2-1
CASSSLVPNEQFF
TGTGCCAGCAGTTCACTAGTTCCCAATGAGCAGTTCTTC
>many|TRBV12-3/TRBV12-4|NA|TRBJ2-4
CASSTGSTKNIQYF
TGTGCCAGCAGTACAGGGTCCACCAAAAACATTCAGTACTTC
>many|TRBV19|NA|TRBJ1-5
CASSSRGGGNQPQHF
TGTGCCAGTAGTTCTAGGGGTGGTGGCAATCAGCCCCAGCATTTT
>NA|TRBV4-1|TRBD2|TRBJ2-7
CASSQADGGVYEQYF
TGCGCCAGCAGCCAAGCCGACGGGGGGGTCTACGAGCAGTACTTC
>many|TRBV3-1|NA|TRBJ2-7
CASSHRGGYEQYF
TGTGCCAGCAGCCACCGAGGAGGCTACGAGCAGTACTTC
>many|TRBV28|NA|TRBJ2-2
CASSLFPINTGELFF
TGTGCCAGCAGTTTATTCCCGATTAACACCGGGGAGCTGTTTTTT
>many|TRBV4-3|TRBD1|TRBJ1-4
CASSQSGTVPLAEKLFF
TGCGCCAGCAGCCAGTCCGGGACAGTCCCTTTAGCGGAAAAACTGTTTTTT
>many|TRBV5-1|NA|TRBJ2-3
CASYEGSSTDTQYF
TGCGCCAGCTACGAAGGCAGCAGCACAGATACGCAGTATTTT
>NA|TRBV20-1|NA|TRBJ2-7
CSARQGNYEQYF
TGCAGTGCTAGACAGGGGAACTACGAGCAGTACTTC
>many|TRBV5-6|NA|TRBJ1-1
CASSLGNRVSLAFF
TGTGCCAGCAGCTTGGGGAACAGGGTCTCGCTGGCTTTCTTT
>many|TRBV7-8|NA|TRBJ2-3
CASSPRGGLPTDTQYF
TGTGCCAGCAGCCCTAGGGGGGGGCTCCCCACAGATACGCAGTATTTT
>many|TRBV7-6|TRBD1|TRBJ2-5
CASSRQGAQETQYF
TGTGCCAGCAGCAGACAGGGGGCGCAGGAGACCCAGTACTTC
>many|TRBV6-5|NA|TRBJ2-2
CASSYSMGTPTRAGELFF
TGTGCCAGCAGTTACTCGATGGGGACCCCCACTCGGGCCGGGGAGCTGTTTTTT
>many|TRBV6-5|TRBD1|TRBJ2-7
CASSPPHGQGSSYEQYF
TGTGCCAGCAGCCCACCCCACGGACAGGGGAGCTCCTACGAGCAGTACTTC
>NA|TRBV10-3|TRBD1|TRBJ1-2
CAIGTGLGYGYTF
TGTGCCATCGGGACAGGGCTGGGCTATGGCTACACCTTC
>NA|TRBV10-1|NA|TRBJ2-7
CASSESGVPDEQYF
TGCGCCAGCAGTGAGTCGGGAGTCCCTGACGAGCAGTACTTC